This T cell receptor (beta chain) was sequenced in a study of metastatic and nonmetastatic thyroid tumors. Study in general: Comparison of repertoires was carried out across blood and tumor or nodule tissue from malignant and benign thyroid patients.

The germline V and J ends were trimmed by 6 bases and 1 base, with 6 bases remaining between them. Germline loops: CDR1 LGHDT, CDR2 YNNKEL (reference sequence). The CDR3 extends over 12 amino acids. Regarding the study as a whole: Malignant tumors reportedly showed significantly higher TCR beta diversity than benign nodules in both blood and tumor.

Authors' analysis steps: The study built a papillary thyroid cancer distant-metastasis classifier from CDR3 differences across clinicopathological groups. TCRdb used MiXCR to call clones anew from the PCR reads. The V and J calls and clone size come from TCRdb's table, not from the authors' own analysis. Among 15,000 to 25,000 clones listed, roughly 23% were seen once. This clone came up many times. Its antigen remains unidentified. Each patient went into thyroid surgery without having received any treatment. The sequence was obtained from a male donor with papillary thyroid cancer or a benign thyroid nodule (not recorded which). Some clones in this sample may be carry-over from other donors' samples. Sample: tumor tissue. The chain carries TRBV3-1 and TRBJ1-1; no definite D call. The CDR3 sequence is CASREANTEAFF. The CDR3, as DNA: TGTGCCAGCAGGGAGGCGAACACTGAAGCTTTCTTT.